Sequencing of this TCR beta chain was carried out in a study of control samples from healthy donors and cancer patients. Germline V lookup: CDR1 SGHNT, CDR2 YENEEA. The length of the CDR3 is 14 residues. V was pared by 4 bases and J by 3 bases, with 2 bases of the junction left unmatched. Libraries were prepared by immunoSEQ multiplex PCR; TCRdb keeps only in-frame clonotypes and omits some of them. Seen here are 150,000 to 200,000 clones, around 96% observed once, and the top ten hold more than 8%. The clonotype originates from a woman between 35 and 50 years old in good health. Sequences were obtained from blood. V usage is TRBV11-3 and J usage is TRBJ2-1, with 8 bases that match TRBD1. CDR3 in amino acids: CASSSGTGYNEQFF. DNA of the CDR3: TGTGCCAGCAGCTCCGGGACAGGCTACAATGAGCAGTTCTTC.